What follows are 9 T cell receptor beta chains derived from one specimen sequenced in a study of regulatory T cells in long-lasting Graves disease. Investigators prepared the TCR beta libraries by applying iRepertoire HTBI primers and Arm-PCR of CDR3 regions. TCRdb reprocessed the multiplex PCR reads via MiXCR and lists one record per CDR3 protein. This table has roughly 400,000 distinct CDR3 sequences, about a sixth appearing once. Specified time point: newly diagnosed GD, antithyroid drugs for less than 3 months. The authors made the TCR library using RNA they extracted from PBMCs. This sample was shared with a second study, whose subject was T cells in Graves' hyperthyroidism and ophthalmopathy.

The material was peripheral blood mononuclear cells (PBMCs), obtained at new diagnosis, from a patient treated with antithyroid drugs. These TCRs come from a woman aged 18 to 35 with Graves disease.

The rearrangement links TRBV14 to TRBJ2-3; D possibly corresponds to TRBD2 (6 bases). The CDR3 runs to 15 residues. Germline V gene data show CDR1 as SGHDN and CDR2 as FVKESK. V was cut by 4 bases and J by 6 bases, with 17 bases left in between. CDR3 sequence (DNA): TGTGCCAGCAGCCTCGGGACTTCAACGCAGGATACGCAGTATTTT. This sequence encodes CASSLGTSTQDTQYF.

This clonotype was seen repeatedly, ten times or more. The chain combines TRBV2 with TRBJ1-5; a possible D gene is TRBD1 (6 bases). This CDR3 region has 16 residues. Trimming shortened V by 7 bases and J by 0 bases, and 16 bases separated the two germline ends. Germline V lookup: CDR1 SNHLY, CDR2 FYNNEI. The CDR3 protein is CASTEQTGYSNQPQHF. The CDR3 DNA is TGTGCCAGCACCGAGCAGACAGGTTATAGCAATCAGCCCCAGCATTTT.

This clonotype was detected a few times. A read error is possible here, since a much larger clone lies one base away. The V and J genes are TRBV27 and TRBJ1-2; 10 bases fit TRBD1. Trimming cost V 11 bases and J 6 bases; bases outside gene matches: 6. This CDR3 is built from 12 residues. Germline CDR1 reads MNHEY; CDR2 reads SMNVEV (reference sequence). CDR3 loop: CAARQGADGYTF. CDR3 bases: TGTGCCGCCAGACAGGGGGCAGATGGCTACACCTTC.

This clonotype showed up just a few times. The chain is built from TRBV7-9 and TRBJ1-3, with D uncertain. The germline V gene has CDR1 SEHNR and CDR2 FQNEAQ (reference sequence). Trimming stripped 4 bases from V and 4 bases from J, with 8 bases between. The CDR3 length is 13 residues. DNA of the CDR3: TGTGCCAGCAGCTCTATCTCGGGAAACACCATATATTTT. Its translation: CASSSISGNTIYF.

The genes are TRBV28 and TRBJ2-3; the match to TRBD1 covers 7 bases. The CDR3 is made up of 12 amino acids. V was pared by 6 bases and J by 6 bases, with 3 bases of the junction left unmatched. Germline V lookup: CDR1 MDHEN, CDR2 SYDVKM. This CDR3 reads CASRLQGDTQYF. The CDR3 DNA sequence: TGTGCCAGCAGACTACAGGGGGATACGCAGTATTTT.

The V gene is TRBV5-4, the J gene TRBJ2-1, with 7 bases that match TRBD1. V trimming: 7 bases; J trimming: 4 bases; junction bases outside the gene matches: 5. CDR1 is SGHNT and CDR2 is YYREEE in the germline V gene (reference sequence). The CDR3 is 13 residues long. The CDR3 DNA is TGTGCCAGCTCCGGGACAGAGTACAATGAGCAGTTCTTC. This sequence encodes CASSGTEYNEQFF.

This clonotype was counted a few times. The chain employs TRBV5-5 and TRBJ2-1; 7 bases match TRBD1. Germline CDR1 and CDR2: SGHKS and YYEKEE (reference sequence). With 4 bases clipped from V and 1 base from J, the junction kept 2 bases outside the gene matches. The CDR3 runs to 14 residues. The CDR3 DNA follows: TGTGCCAGCAGCCCGACAGGGTCCTACAATGAGCAGTTCTTC. Amino acids: CASSPTGSYNEQFF.

This clonotype was picked up many times. The CDR3 region is CASSFIAGGGEQFF. CDR3 sequence (DNA): TGTGCCAGCAGCTTCATCGCGGGAGGGGGTGAGCAGTTCTTC. V and J are TRBV6-1 and TRBJ2-1; TRBD2 matches 9 bases. Trimming took 6 bases from V and 9 from J; bases not matched to a gene: 9. CDR3 size: 14 residues. Per germline, CDR1 MNHNS and CDR2 SASEGT.

The chain recombines TRBV14 with TRBJ2-7; D gene ambiguous. The ends were cut back, 3 bases at V and 2 bases at J, with 8 bases in the middle. The V gene's germline CDR1 is SGHDN and CDR2 FVKESK. The CDR3 extends over 13 amino acids. CDR3 sequence reads: CASSHGQTYEQYF. In DNA form, the CDR3 reads TGTGCCAGCAGCCATGGGCAAACCTACGAGCAGTACTTC.